This T cell receptor (beta chain) was identified in a study of blood T cell repertoires in COVID-19. Study in general: The United States, Italy and Spain provided the acute and convalescent COVID-19 samples. PBMCs, B-cell-depleted T cells, or T cells provided the cDNA or gDNA that made up the material.

This CDR3 contains 14 residues. Per the germline V gene, CDR1 is SEHNR and CDR2 is FQNEAQ (reference sequence). V was trimmed by 6 bases and J by 0 bases, leaving 10 bases between them. With respect to this clone: Additional DNA sequences in this sample encode the identical CDR3.

As processed by the authors: By means of reference gene primer amplification, nucleated cell counts were estimated. Data came from immunoSEQ multiplex PCR; TCRdb stores just in-frame clones and leaves some out. The V and J calls and clone size were taken over from that table, and D and trimming were inferred from the DNA. In the table there are about 84,000 clones, around 88% of which are singletons. The genes are TRBV7-9 and TRBJ2-3; TRBD1 is a possible D gene (6 bases). The clonotype comes from a man aged 80 or over with active or convalescent COVID-19. The sequencing input was peripheral blood. DNA for the CDR3: TGTGCCAGCAGTCCGGGACAAAGCACAGATACGCAGTATTTT. Translation gives CASSPGQSTDTQYF.